The 8 T cell receptor beta chains below all came from one sample that was sequenced in a study of cytomegalovirus exposure and HLA in healthy donors. The PCR contained 60 Vbeta and 13 Jbeta primers. The protocol was immunoSEQ multiplex PCR, while the TCRdb copy is restricted to in-frame clones and leaves out a portion. Of 130,000 to 150,000 clones in the sample, 79% are singletons; the top ten hold 6.5% to 8%. The source material was PBMCs. The origin of the receptors is a middle-aged woman in good health and CMV-seropositive.

This clone came up once. The J gene is TRBJ2-1, the V gene TRBV7-3; D perhaps matches TRBD2 (6 bases). The V gene's germline CDR1 is SGHTA and CDR2 FQGTGA. The length of the CDR3 is 14 residues. V was cut by 1 base and J by 7 bases, with 11 bases left in between. The CDR3 sequence: CASSLIGGWNEQFF. As DNA, the CDR3 is TGTGCCAGCAGCTTAATCGGGGGTTGGAATGAGCAGTTCTTC. Full variable domain (remainder filled in from reference TRBV7-3 and TRBJ2-1): GAGVSQTPSNKVTEKGKYVELRCDPISGHTALYWYRQSLGQGPEFLIYFQGTGAADDSGLPNDRFFAVRPEGSVSTLKIQRTERGDSAVYLCASSLIGGWNEQFFGPGTRLTVL.

The V call is TRBV10-3, the J call TRBJ2-5, with TRBD1 matching 9 bases. TRBJ2-7 explains the end of the DNA better; the J call may be wrong. Germline V CDR1 and CDR2: ENHRY, SYGVKD. The CDR3 is 14 residues long. CDR3 coding DNA: TGTGCCATCAGGCCGGGACAGGGCTCCTACGAGCAGTACTTC. It yields the protein CAIRPGQGSYEQYF.

The chain joins TRBV7-2 to TRBJ2-3, with 8 bases aligning to TRBD2. The junction had 5 bases not matched to a gene; V was cut back by 5 bases and J by 10 bases. The CDR3 totals 12 residues. CDR1 is SGHTA and CDR2 is FQGNSA in the germline V gene. CDR3 region: CASSETSAAQYF. The CDR3, as DNA: TGTGCCAGCAGCGAGACTAGCGCGGCGCAGTATTTT.

The chain links TRBV10-2 to TRBJ1-6, with D perhaps matching TRBD1 (5 bases). In germline, CDR1 is WSHSY, CDR2 SAAADI. Between the trimmed V and J ends, which lost 6 bases and 5 bases, there was a span of 14 bases. This CDR3 spans 15 amino acids. The CDR3 region is CASSLQEINNSPLHF. For the CDR3, the DNA is TGCGCCAGCAGCCTACAGGAAATTAATAATTCACCCCTCCACTTT.

As regards this clone: The sample has other DNA sequences that encode this CDR3 too. The chain links TRBV2 to TRBJ1-6; 7 nucleotides align to TRBD1. The length of the CDR3 is 14 residues. The V gene end was trimmed by 8 bases and the J gene end by 7 bases; junction bases not matched to a gene: 8. The germline V gene encodes CDR1 SNHLY and CDR2 FYNNEI. CDR3 nucleotides: TGTGCCAGCCAGATGACAGGGATCAATTCACCCCTCCACTTT. It encodes CASQMTGINSPLHF. Using reference TRBV2 and TRBJ1-6 for the parts outside the CDR3, the full variable domain is EPEVTQTPSHQVTQMGQEVILRCVPISNHLYFYWYRQILGQKVEFLVSFYNNEISEKSEIFDDQFSVERPDGSNFTLKIRSTKLEDSAMYFCASQMTGINSPLHFGNGTRLTVT.

The rearrangement uses TRBV6-1 and TRBJ1-5; 7 positions match TRBD1. Trimming removed 3 bases from V and 2 bases from J; junction bases left unmatched: 10. Germline assignment: CDR1 MNHNS and CDR2 SASEGT. CDR3 size: 17 residues. The CDR3 DNA follows: TGTGCCAGCAGTGAGAGGCAACCTACAGGGGGCAATCAGCCCCAGCATTTT. Encoded protein: CASSERQPTGGNQPQHF.

The chain joins TRBV28 to TRBJ1-5, with D possibly matching TRBD1 (6 bases). Per germline, CDR1 MDHEN and CDR2 SYDVKM. V was shortened by 5 bases and J by 3 bases, with 14 bases between the two germline ends. This CDR3 has 15 residues. Here the CDR3 reads CASSPQTGYNQPQHF. The CDR3 nucleotides read TGTGCCAGCAGTCCACAAACAGGGTACAATCAGCCCCAGCATTTT.

The rearrangement links TRBV6-5 to TRBJ1-4; 7 positions match TRBD1. The CDR3 runs 15 residues. Germline CDR1 is MNHEY and CDR2 is SVGAGI. V shed 6 bases and J 7 bases; nucleotides not matched to a gene: 11. In DNA, the CDR3 is TGTGCCAGCAGCCGAAGTGGCAGGGGGTCTGAAAAACTGTTTTTT. Amino acid sequence: CASSRSGRGSEKLFF.